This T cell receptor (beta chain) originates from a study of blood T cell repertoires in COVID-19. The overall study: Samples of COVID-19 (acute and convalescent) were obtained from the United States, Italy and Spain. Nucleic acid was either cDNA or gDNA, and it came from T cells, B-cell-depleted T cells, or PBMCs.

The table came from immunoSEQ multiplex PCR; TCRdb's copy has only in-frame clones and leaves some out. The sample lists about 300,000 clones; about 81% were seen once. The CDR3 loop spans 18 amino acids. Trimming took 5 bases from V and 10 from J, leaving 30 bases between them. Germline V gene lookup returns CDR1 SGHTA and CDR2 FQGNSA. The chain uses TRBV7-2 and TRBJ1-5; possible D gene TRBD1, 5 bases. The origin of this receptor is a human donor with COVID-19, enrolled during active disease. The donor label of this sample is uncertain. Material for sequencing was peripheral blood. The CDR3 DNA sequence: TGTGCCAGCAGCCTATCTGGCGGGGGAGTCGAGGGAATCAGCCCCCAGCATTTT. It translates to CASSLSGGGVEGISPQHF.